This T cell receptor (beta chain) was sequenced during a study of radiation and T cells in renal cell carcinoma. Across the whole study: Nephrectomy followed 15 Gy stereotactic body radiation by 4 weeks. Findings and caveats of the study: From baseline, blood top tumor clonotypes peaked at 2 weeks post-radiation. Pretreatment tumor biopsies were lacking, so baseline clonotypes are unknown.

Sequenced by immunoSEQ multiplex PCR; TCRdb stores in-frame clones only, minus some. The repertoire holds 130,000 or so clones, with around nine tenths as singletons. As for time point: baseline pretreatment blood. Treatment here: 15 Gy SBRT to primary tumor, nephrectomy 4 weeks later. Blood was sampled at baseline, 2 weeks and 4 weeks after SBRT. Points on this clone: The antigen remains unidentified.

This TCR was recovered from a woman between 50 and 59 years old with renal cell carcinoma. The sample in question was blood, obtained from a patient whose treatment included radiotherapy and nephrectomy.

The CDR3 bases are TGTGCCAGCTCACCTTCGGGTCGGAACACTGAAGCTTTCTTT. This translates into CASSPSGRNTEAFF. The rearrangement uses TRBV18 and TRBJ1-1; unclear D gene. Per the germline V gene, CDR1 is KGHSH and CDR2 is LQKENI. This CDR3 has 14 amino acids. V was shortened by 3 bases and J by 1 base, with 9 bases between the two germline ends. The full variable domain, in which reference TRBV18 and TRBJ1-1 provide the parts outside the CDR3, is NAGVMQNPRHLVRRRGQEARLRCSPMKGHSHVYWYRQLPEEGLKFMVYLQKENIIDESGMPKERFSAEFPKEGPSILRIQQVVRGDSAAYFCASSPSGRNTEAFFGQGTRLTVV.